The next 26 T cell receptor beta chains were all read from a single sample in a study of shared clonotypes between healthy human individuals. Clones were sequenced by immunoSEQ multiplex PCR, and TCRdb holds only the in-frame ones, with some missing. Counted here are 2.3 million or so clones, 80% to 95% occurring once; the ten biggest clones make up about 0.39%. Sequenced input: naive CD4+ T cells from PBMCs. Sample subset: CD45RA+ positively selected. The receptors shown here come from a man younger than 35 in good health. Some clones in this sample may be carry-over from other donors' samples.

The V gene is TRBV28, the J gene TRBJ2-6, with 7 bases lining up with TRBD1. This CDR3 has 15 residues. Unmatched junction bases numbered 4, after V lost 1 base and J lost 7 bases. Germline CDR1 is MDHEN and CDR2 is SYDVKM. The DNA for the CDR3 is TGTGCCAGCAGTTTATATCCAGGGGGAGCCAACGTCCTGACTTTC. It specifies CASSLYPGGANVLTF.

The count of this clone is one. CDR3 protein: CASTPTGGRGETQYF. CDR3 nucleotides: TGTGCCAGCACCCCAACAGGGGGGCGCGGAGAGACCCAGTACTTC. The chain recombines TRBV9 with TRBJ2-5, with 8 bases matching TRBD1. The CDR3 has 15 amino acids. The ends lost 6 bases at V and 4 bases at J; junction bases unmatched: 11. Germline CDR1 and CDR2: SGDLS and YYNGEE.

This clone was found a few times. The CDR3 is CASSPGRGGPEAFF. DNA for the CDR3: TGTGCCAGCAGTCCCGGAAGGGGGGGCCCTGAAGCTTTCTTT. The chain is built from TRBV7-9 and TRBJ1-1; possibly TRBD1 for D (6 bases). Deletions cut 6 bases from V and 6 bases from J, with 17 bases between. Germline V gene data show CDR1 as SEHNR and CDR2 as FQNEAQ (reference sequence). The CDR3 runs 14 residues. Drawing the rest from reference TRBV7-9 and TRBJ1-1, the complete variable domain is DTGVSQNPRHKITKRGQNVTFRCDPISEHNRLYWYRQTLGQGPEFLTYFQNEAQLEKSRLLSDRFSAERPKGSFSTLEIQRTEQGDSAMYLCASSPGRGGPEAFFGQGTRLTVV.

This chain connects TRBV7-9 to TRBJ2-5; perhaps TRBD1 as D (5 bases). V lost 2 bases, J lost 0 bases, and 10 bases lay in between. The CDR3 totals 15 residues. From germline, CDR1 is SEHNR and CDR2 FQNEAQ (reference sequence). The CDR3 protein is CASSLNWGNQETQYF. CDR3 sequence (DNA): TGTGCCAGCAGCTTAAATTGGGGCAACCAAGAGACCCAGTACTTC.

The V and J genes are TRBV30 and TRBJ2-1; the D gene is possibly TRBD2 (6 bases). V shed 1 base and J shed 8 bases, with 15 bases lying between them. There are 14 residues in the CDR3. In germline, CDR1 is GTSNPN, CDR2 SVGIG (reference sequence). CDR3 protein: CAWSEGGIRHEQFF. In DNA form, the CDR3 reads TGTGCCTGGAGTGAGGGCGGGATTAGGCATGAGCAGTTCTTC. The full variable domain, completed using reference TRBV30 and TRBJ2-1, is SQTIHQWPATLVQPVGSPLSLECTVEGTSNPNLYWYRQAAGRGLQLLFYSVGIGQISSEVPQNLSASRPQDRQFILSSKKLLLSDSGFYLCAWSEGGIRHEQFFGPGTRLTVL.

The rearrangement links TRBV28 to TRBJ1-5; D is ambiguous. Deletions cut 6 bases from V and 0 bases from J, with 6 bases between. CDR3 size: 13 residues. From germline, CDR1 is MDHEN and CDR2 SYDVKM. CDR3 residues: CASRLYSNQPQHF. Here the CDR3 DNA reads TGTGCCAGCAGACTATATAGCAATCAGCCCCAGCATTTT.

The CDR3, as DNA: TGTGCCAGCAGTGGGGGGGCAACTAATGAAAAACTGTTTTTT. This codes for CASSGGATNEKLFF. The V and J genes are TRBV27 and TRBJ1-4; tentative D call: TRBD1 (5 bases). Looked up from germline, CDR1 is MNHEY and CDR2 is SMNVEV (reference sequence). Trimming shortened V by 5 bases and J by 0 bases, and 7 bases separated the two germline ends. The CDR3 runs 14 residues.

This clone was counted a few times. The sample carries other DNA sequences with the same CDR3. This rearrangement joins TRBV28 to TRBJ1-5; D ambiguous. CDR1 is MDHEN, CDR2 SYDVKM, per germline. CDR3 size: 11 residues. With 2 bases removed from V and 8 bases from J, the gap between germline ends came to 4 bases. CDR3: CASSLEEPQHF. As DNA, the CDR3 is TGTGCCAGCAGTTTAGAAGAGCCCCAGCATTTT.

The chain uses TRBV11-1 and TRBJ1-2; 9 nucleotides match TRBD1. The V segment lost 3 bases and the J segment 2 bases; nucleotides outside the gene matches: 4. The CDR3 covers 15 residues. In germline, CDR1 is SGHAT, CDR2 FQDESV (reference sequence). For the CDR3, the DNA is TGTGCCAGCAGCTTGCCGGGACAGGGAAACTATGGCTACACCTTC. It specifies CASSLPGQGNYGYTF.

CDR3 region: CASSTEGDSNQPQHF. In DNA, the CDR3 is TGTGCCAGCAGCACGGAGGGAGATAGCAATCAGCCCCAGCATTTT. The chain is built from TRBV5-5 and TRBJ1-5, with unresolved D. Trimming shortened V by 4 bases and J by 0 bases, and 11 bases separated the two germline ends. Germline values: CDR1 SGHKS, CDR2 YYEKEE (reference sequence). The CDR3 is 15 residues long. Complete variable domain (other parts from reference TRBV5-5 and TRBJ1-5): DAGVTQSPTHLIKTRGQQVTLRCSPISGHKSVSWYQQVLGQGPQFIFQYYEKEERGRGNFPDRFSARQFPNYSSELNVNALLLGDSALYLCASSTEGDSNQPQHFGDGTRLSIL.

The CDR3 nucleotides are TGTGCCAGCAGACAGGGGGCATACAATGAGCAGTTCTTC. This encodes CASRQGAYNEQFF. This chain connects TRBV27 to TRBJ2-1, with 9 bases identical to TRBD1. Germline CDR1 is MNHEY and CDR2 is SMNVEV (reference sequence). With V trimmed by 6 bases and J by 4 bases, 1 base remained unmatched. The CDR3 runs 13 residues.

The V call is TRBV2, the J call TRBJ2-7; 8 bases match TRBD2. The CDR3 loop spans 15 amino acids. V lost 5 bases, J lost 3 bases, and 9 bases stayed unmatched. Germline V CDR1 and CDR2: SNHLY, FYNNEI. In DNA, the CDR3 is TGTGCCAGCAGTAATGGGGCGGGAGGCCACTACGAGCAGTACTTC. Protein product: CASSNGAGGHYEQYF.

The chain has TRBV28 and TRBJ2-3; 8 bases are a match to TRBD2. Trimming removed 5 bases from V and 0 bases from J; junction bases left unmatched: 7. CDR3 length: 16 amino acids. The V gene's germline CDR1 is MDHEN and CDR2 SYDVKM. The CDR3 DNA sequence: TGTGCCAGCAGTCGGGGGGGGAGGCCTAGCACAGATACGCAGTATTTT. Protein: CASSRGGRPSTDTQYF.

J is TRBJ2-7 and V is TRBV19; perhaps TRBD1 as D (6 bases). Deletions cut 2 bases from V and 6 bases from J, with 14 bases between. The length of the CDR3 is 14 residues. Germline V gene lookup returns CDR1 LNHDA and CDR2 SQIVND (reference sequence). CDR3 protein: CASSILDSSGEQYF. The CDR3 DNA sequence: TGTGCCAGTAGTATATTGGACAGCTCTGGCGAGCAGTACTTC.

As DNA, the CDR3 is TGTGCCAGCAGCCCAACGACAGGGGATGGGGCTAATGAAAAACTGTTTTTT. Protein sequence: CASSPTTGDGANEKLFF. This rearrangement joins TRBV7-9 to TRBJ1-4; 8 nucleotides align to TRBD1. The junction had 11 bases not matched to a gene; V was cut back by 5 bases and J by 3 bases. The CDR3 contains 17 residues. Per germline, CDR1 SEHNR and CDR2 FQNEAQ (reference sequence).

Remarks on this clone: The sample contains more than one DNA sequence encoding this CDR3. The chain carries TRBV18 and TRBJ2-3; D may be TRBD2 (5 bases). Looked up from germline, CDR1 is KGHSH and CDR2 is LQKENI. Trimming stripped 0 bases from V and 0 bases from J, with 7 bases between. The length of the CDR3 is 15 residues. The CDR3 DNA sequence: TGTGCCAGCTCACCACCCGGCGGGAGCACAGATACGCAGTATTTT. Residues: CASSPPGGSTDTQYF. Combining the CDR3 with reference TRBV18 and TRBJ2-3 gives the whole variable domain NAGVMQNPRHLVRRRGQEARLRCSPMKGHSHVYWYRQLPEEGLKFMVYLQKENIIDESGMPKERFSAEFPKEGPSILRIQQVVRGDSAAYFCASSPPGGSTDTQYFGPGTRLTVL.

The rearrangement uses TRBV30 and TRBJ2-1, with 10 bases matching TRBD2. Losses at the gene ends were 2 bases for V and 4 bases for J; bases not matched to a gene: 5. The CDR3 contains 15 residues. CDR1 GTSNPN and CDR2 SVGIG come from the germline V gene (reference sequence). CDR3 in DNA: TGTGCCTGGAGTAGACTAGCGGGCCCGTACAATGAGCAGTTCTTC. This encodes CAWSRLAGPYNEQFF.

J is TRBJ1-5 and V is TRBV2; D is uncertain. CDR3 length: 13 amino acids. V was shortened by 2 bases and J by 3 bases, with 5 bases between the two germline ends. In germline, CDR1 is SNHLY, CDR2 FYNNEI. The CDR3 nucleotides read TGTGCCAGCAGTGAATTGCCCAATCAGCCCCAGCATTTT. Translation: CASSELPNQPQHF.

This rearrangement joins TRBV19 to TRBJ2-3; no definite D call. The CDR3 has 13 residues. Germline values: CDR1 LNHDA, CDR2 SQIVND (reference sequence). Trimming cost V 3 bases and J 6 bases, with 10 bases left between them. The CDR3, as DNA: TGTGCCAGTAGTATGGGCGAGGCGGATACGCAGTATTTT. This encodes CASSMGEADTQYF.

The V call is TRBV7-9, the J call TRBJ2-2; a weak D match, TRBD1 (5 bases). CDR3 length: 15 amino acids. The germline V gene encodes CDR1 SEHNR and CDR2 FQNEAQ (reference sequence). Trimming left V 0 bases short and J 4 bases short, with 9 bases between. As DNA, the CDR3 is TGTGCCAGCAGCTTAGCTCAGGGAAGCACCGGGGAGCTGTTTTTT. Its translation: CASSLAQGSTGELFF.

The chain links TRBV27 to TRBJ1-2, with 8 bases that match TRBD1. V dropped 8 bases and J dropped 3; count of bases not matched to a gene: 2. The germline CDR1 and CDR2 sequences are MNHEY and SMNVEV (reference sequence). This CDR3 has 12 residues. In DNA form, the CDR3 reads TGTGCCAGCTCGGACAGGGACTATGGCTACACCTTC. It specifies CASSDRDYGYTF.

The sample holds one count of this clone. The rearrangement joins TRBV28 to TRBJ2-7; D unresolved. The CDR3 has 14 residues. The germline V gene encodes CDR1 MDHEN and CDR2 SYDVKM. The V end lost 7 bases, the J end lost 6 bases, and 19 bases lay between the germline ends. The CDR3 sequence: CASTDTNIPSEQYF. Written as DNA, the CDR3 is TGTGCCAGCACCGACACGAACATCCCTTCCGAGCAGTACTTC.

The J gene is TRBJ1-3, the V gene TRBV7-2; 9 bases line up with TRBD1. Trimming took 8 bases from V and 4 from J; bases not matched to a gene: 12. In germline, CDR1 is SGHTA, CDR2 FQGNSA. The CDR3 is 16 amino acids. The CDR3 nucleotides are TGTGCCAGCCATCCTACAGGGGGCTTTAAAGGAAACACCATATATTTT. Its protein is CASHPTGGFKGNTIYF. The variable domain in full, with the rest retrieved from reference TRBV7-2 and TRBJ1-3, is GAGVSQSPSNKVTEKGKDVELRCDPISGHTALYWYRQSLGQGLEFLIYFQGNSAPDKSGLPSDRFSAERTGGSVSTLTIQRTQQEDSAVYLCASHPTGGFKGNTIYFGEGSWLTVV.

V usage is TRBV5-1 and J usage is TRBJ2-7, with D possibly matching TRBD2 (6 bases). The germline V gene encodes CDR1 SGHRS and CDR2 YFSETQ. The CDR3 is made up of 14 amino acids. Trimming removed 1 base at V and 6 bases at J, with 14 bases between. The CDR3 loop is CASSLSQGGSEQYF. The CDR3 nucleotides read TGCGCCAGCAGCTTGTCTCAGGGAGGATCCGAGCAGTACTTC.

The gene calls are TRBV21-1 and TRBJ2-1; the table's D call of TRBD1 was not tested on the DNA. TRBV21-1 is tagged as a pseudogene. This CDR3 region has 16 residues. DNA of the CDR3: TGTGCCAGCAGCAAAAGGACCGACAGGGGAGGGAATGAGCAGTTCTTC. Residues: CASSKRTDRGGNEQFF.

CDR3 in DNA: TGTGCCAGCAGTTCGACAGGGGGACGAACCTACTATGGCTACACCTTC. Translation: CASSSTGGRTYYGYTF. The rearrangement links TRBV28 to TRBJ1-2, with TRBD1 matching over 9 bases. The CDR3 is 16 residues long. From germline, CDR1 is MDHEN and CDR2 SYDVKM. The junction had 9 bases not matched to a gene; V was cut back by 4 bases and J by 3 bases.